The entry below describes one T cell receptor (beta chain). Its antigen remains unidentified. 200 to 250 ng DNA, tens of thousands of T cell genomes, went into each sorted-subset replicate PCR. Method: immunoSEQ multiplex PCR; TCRdb's copy keeps in-frame clones and lacks some. The data show 1 million to 1.3 million clones, with around 78% seen just once and roughly 0.62% held by the top ten. These data come from a study of shared clonotypes between healthy human individuals. Study-wide results and limits: Despite large depth, sorted-subset datasets appeared incompletely sequenced. Naive subsets generally exceeded memory subsets in estimated richness.

The donors, healthy adults who were HIV-negative, had experienced no recent acute infections or vaccinations. V lost 5 bases, J lost 6 bases, and 5 bases lay in between. The CDR3 length is 11 residues. Germline CDR1 reads MNHEY; CDR2 reads SMNVEV (reference sequence). This TCR derives from a man aged 18 to 29 in good health. Some clones in this sample may be carry-over from other donors' samples. The rearrangement joins TRBV27 to TRBJ2-4; no firm D call. The sequenced material came from memory CD4+ T cells from PBMCs. The sample's subset: CD45RA-negative fraction. In nucleotides, the CDR3 is TGTGCCAGCAGTCTGAGAAACATTCAGTACTTC. It yields the protein CASSLRNIQYF.